Below are 18 T cell receptor beta chains sequenced from a single sample in a study of CD8 T cells in Susac syndrome. Reverse transcription of 0.5 to 1 ug RNA used random hexamers. TCRdb reanalysed the immunoSEQ multiplex PCR reads using MiXCR and keeps one entry per CDR3 protein. Altogether about 200,000 distinct CDR3 sequences are present, 80% to 95% being singletons, with the ten largest covering around 0.13%. The sample consisted of CD8+ T cells from PBMCs. These TCRs come from a human donor with multiple sclerosis.

V is TRBV5-4 and J is TRBJ1-6, with D possibly being TRBD1 (6 bases). Trimming cost V 2 bases and J 6 bases, with 12 bases left between them. Germline lookup yields CDR1 SGHNT and CDR2 YYREEE (reference sequence). The CDR3 sequence is 15 residues long. The CDR3 reads CASSLGGHLNSPLHF. Written as DNA, the CDR3 is TGTGCCAGCAGCTTAGGGGGACACCTTAATTCACCCCTCCACTTT.

V gene TRBV29-1 combines with J gene TRBJ1-2; the D is unclear. This CDR3 contains 13 residues. Germline CDR1 is SQVTM and CDR2 is ANQGSEA. Deletions cut 6 bases from V and 2 bases from J, with 13 bases between. In DNA, the CDR3 is TGCAGCGTCCTCGGGTCGCCGAACTATGGCTACACCTTC. Translation: CSVLGSPNYGYTF.

V and J are TRBV3-1 and TRBJ2-5; 13 bases match TRBD2. The CDR3 consists of 20 residues. Germline V gene lookup returns CDR1 LGHDT and CDR2 YNNKEL (reference sequence). The V gene end was trimmed by 0 bases and the J gene end by 2 bases; junction bases not matched to a gene: 12. DNA of the CDR3: TGTGCCAGCAGCCAAGATCGGCGGAGGGGACTAGCGGGATCGCAAGAGACCCAGTACTTC. Its protein product is CASSQDRRRGLAGSQETQYF.

The CDR3 DNA is TGTGCCAGCAGCGCTCAGGAGGGGAATGAAAAACTGTTTTTT. Protein product: CASSAQEGNEKLFF. The chain recombines TRBV13 with TRBJ1-4; possibly TRBD1 for D (5 bases). Trimming shortened V by 5 bases and J by 5 bases, and 12 bases separated the two germline ends. This CDR3 spans 14 amino acids. Germline lookup yields CDR1 PRHDT and CDR2 FYEKMQ (reference sequence).

V usage is TRBV6-1 and J usage is TRBJ2-7; tentatively, D is TRBD1 or TRBD2 (5 bases each). Germline CDR1 reads MNHNS; CDR2 reads SASEGT. The length of the CDR3 is 14 residues. V lost 4 bases, J lost 5 bases, and 15 bases lay in between. CDR3: CASSGDLAPNEQYF. The CDR3, as DNA: TGTGCCAGCAGTGGGGACCTGGCCCCCAACGAGCAGTACTTC.

The chain is built from TRBV7-9 and TRBJ2-5; D might be TRBD1 or TRBD2, each matching 5 bases. This CDR3 comprises 14 residues. CDR1 is SEHNR, CDR2 FQNEAQ, per germline (reference sequence). Trimming removed 5 bases from V and 2 bases from J, with 12 bases in between. CDR3 sequence: CASSGDAPQETQYF. CDR3 in DNA: TGTGCCAGCAGCGGGGACGCACCTCAAGAGACCCAGTACTTC.

The chain is built from TRBV3-1 and TRBJ1-2, with 7 bases matching TRBD1. This CDR3 contains 13 residues. J was trimmed by 7 bases and V by 2 bases; bases with no gene match: 4. Per the germline V gene, CDR1 is LGHDT and CDR2 is YNNKEL (reference sequence). The chain's CDR3 is CASSQRQGSGYTF. In DNA, the CDR3 is TGTGCCAGCAGCCAACGACAGGGCTCTGGCTACACCTTC.

The rearrangement joins TRBV9 to TRBJ2-7; TRBD1 aligns across 7 bases. The V and J ends lost 0 bases and 5 bases, in that order; junction bases with no gene match: 2. The germline V gene has CDR1 SGDLS and CDR2 YYNGEE. The CDR3 totals 13 residues. CDR3 DNA: TGTGCCAGCAGCGTAGAGGGACAGAACGAGCAGTACTTC. It yields the protein CASSVEGQNEQYF.

The J gene is TRBJ1-1, the V gene TRBV6-5; unclear D gene. The CDR3 has 14 amino acids. Germline values: CDR1 MNHEY, CDR2 SVGAGI. The ends were cut back, 2 bases at V and 7 bases at J, with 14 bases in the middle. The CDR3 reads CASSYGSGSREAFF. The CDR3 nucleotides are TGTGCCAGCAGTTACGGTTCTGGGAGCCGTGAAGCTTTCTTT.

This chain connects TRBV14 to TRBJ2-7; D is perhaps TRBD1 or TRBD2 (5 bases each). CDR3 size: 15 residues. Germline CDR1 reads SGHDN; CDR2 reads FVKESK. The V end was cut by 2 bases, the J end by 7 bases, with 18 bases between. The CDR3 DNA reads as TGTGCCAGCAGCCAACTTACCGGGGCCCTTTGGGAGCAGTACTTC. This sequence encodes CASSQLTGALWEQYF.

The chain carries TRBV14 and TRBJ2-3; 9 bases align to TRBD2. The trim removed 4 bases at V and 2 bases at J, leaving 7 bases unmatched. Germline-derived CDR1 and CDR2 are SGHDN and FVKESK. This CDR3 has 16 residues. The CDR3 nucleotides read TGTGCCAGCAGCCCATTACTAGCGGGTCCCACAGATACGCAGTATTTT. Amino acid sequence: CASSPLLAGPTDTQYF.

The rearrangement uses TRBV9 and TRBJ2-3; 7 bases match TRBD2. The V and J ends lost 2 bases and 6 bases, in that order; junction bases with no gene match: 12. There are 16 residues in the CDR3. Looked up from germline, CDR1 is SGDLS and CDR2 is YYNGEE. CDR3 in amino acids: CASSVPSGPGGDTQYF. The CDR3 DNA is TGTGCCAGCAGCGTGCCTAGCGGACCGGGCGGGGATACGCAGTATTTT.

This rearrangement joins TRBV13 to TRBJ2-7, with 14 bases aligning to TRBD2. CDR1 is PRHDT and CDR2 is FYEKMQ in the germline V gene (reference sequence). Trimming took 4 bases from V and 4 from J; bases not matched to a gene: 6. The CDR3 contains 16 residues. This CDR3 reads CASSSRTSGRIYEQYF. CDR3 bases: TGTGCCAGCAGCTCCCGGACTAGCGGGAGGATATACGAGCAGTACTTC.

Points on this clonotype: At one of its ends the junction is not consistent with the germline gene, which may arise from a read error. This chain uses TRBV13 with TRBJ2-7; D may be TRBD1 or TRBD2 (5 bases each). The CDR3 length is 13 residues. Germline values: CDR1 PRHDT, CDR2 FYEKMQ (reference sequence). The CDR3 here is CASSLGPEGPRDF. CDR3 nucleotides: TGTGCCAGCAGCTTAGGCCCCGAGGGGCCGCGGGACTTC.

This clonotype showed up just once. The gene calls are TRBV24-1 and TRBJ2-4; D is ambiguous. V shed 4 bases and J shed 8 bases, with 11 bases lying between them. The germline V gene has CDR1 KGHDR and CDR2 SFDVKD. The CDR3 sequence is 13 residues long. The CDR3, as DNA: TGTGCCACCAGTGAGTTGGGTAGGGACATTCAGTACTTC. Protein: CATSELGRDIQYF.

This chain joins TRBV30 and TRBJ2-5, with unresolved D. V lost 2 bases to trimming and J lost 1 base, with 17 bases between them. This CDR3 contains 16 residues. CDR1 and CDR2 from the germline V gene are GTSNPN and SVGIG (reference sequence). The CDR3 coding sequence is TGTGCCTGGAGTTTGACGGCCACTACACCCCAAGAGACCCAGTACTTC. Amino acid sequence: CAWSLTATTPQETQYF.

DNA of the CDR3: TGCAGTGCTATTGCTAATTCAGATACGCAGTATTTT. Residues: CSAIANSDTQYF. V gene TRBV20-1 combines with J gene TRBJ2-3; D call uncertain. Trimming cost V 4 bases and J 4 bases, with 9 bases left between them. The CDR3 length is 12 residues. Per the germline V gene, CDR1 is DFQATT and CDR2 is SNEGSKA (reference sequence).

The chain joins TRBV4-1 to TRBJ1-4; no reliable D call. Trimming removed 0 bases at V and 3 bases at J, with 11 bases between. Germline CDR1 is MGHRA and CDR2 is YSYEKL. The CDR3 loop spans 16 amino acids. The CDR3 loop is CASSQDLQPPNEKLFF. Here the CDR3 DNA reads TGCGCCAGCAGCCAAGATCTGCAGCCGCCTAATGAAAAACTGTTTTTT.